The rows below give T cell receptor beta chains drawn from one sample of a study of blood T cells in healthy people across ages. Each CDR3 protein is one row after TCRdb ran MiXCR on the 5' RACE reads. The sample comprises 630,000 or so distinct CDR3 sequences, about 30% of which are singletons, and roughly 14% rests with the top ten. Specimen: blood. These receptors were taken from an elderly woman in good health. CDR3s include the opening cysteine and the closing phenylalanine or tryptophan. A D gene is named only where the DNA matches it firmly. Size values are once, few and many counts, or a class for expanded clones, and some rows have none.

abundance	d_gene	v_gene	j_gene	CDR3nt	CDR3aa
.	TRBD2	TRBV27	TRBJ2-6	TGTGCCAGCAGTTCACAATTGCCGGGACTAGCGGGGGCTGGGGCCAACGTCCTGACTTTC	CASSSQLPGLAGAGANVLTF
few	TRBD1	TRBV5-1	TRBJ1-1	TGCGCCAGCAGCCGGTCTGGACAGGGAGGTCACACTGAAGCTTTCTTT	CASSRSGQGGHTEAFF
.	.	TRBV27	TRBJ1-2	TGTGCCAGCAGACCCTCGGCAGGGGCGCGGGATGGCTACACCTTC	CASRPSAGARDGYTF
many	TRBD1	TRBV7-2	TRBJ2-1	TGTGCCAGCAGCGCCAGACAGGGGGCGAACGGCGATGAGCAGTTCTTC	CASSARQGANGDEQFF
.	TRBD1	TRBV19	TRBJ1-1	TGTGCCAGTAGAATACAGGGGGGCACTGAAGCTTTCTTT	CASRIQGGTEAFF
many	.	TRBV20-1	TRBJ2-7	TGCAGTGCTAGGGACACCGCTTCCTACGAGCAGTACTTC	CSARDTASYEQYF
many	.	TRBV9	TRBJ2-1	TGTGCCAGCAGCGTGGCGGGGACACTACGGGGGGAGCAGTTCTTC	CASSVAGTLRGEQFF
many	.	TRBV10-3	TRBJ2-3	TGTGCCATCAGTGAGACGGGTCCAGATACGCAGTATTTT	CAISETGPDTQYF
many	TRBD1	TRBV27	TRBJ1-2	TGTGCCAGCAGTTCCTCCGGACAGGGTACGGTTGGCTACACCTTC	CASSSSGQGTVGYTF
.	.	TRBV6-1	TRBJ1-1	TGTGCCAGCAACCGAGGTCGGGTACAGACTTTCTTGAACACTGAAGCTTTCTTT	CASNRGRVQTFLNTEAFF
.	TRBD2	TRBV20-1	TRBJ2-3	TGCAGTGCCAGGGATCCTAGCGGGAGAGTTACAGATACGCAGTATTTT	CSARDPSGRVTDTQYF
many	.	TRBV12-3/TRBV12-4	TRBJ1-5	TGTGCCAGCAGTTTAGGGACAGTCAATCCTCCCCAGCATTTT	CASSLGTVNPPQHF
.	.	TRBV7-2	TRBJ2-3	TGTGCCAGCAGCTTAATGCTGGGGGGTCACACAGATACGCAGTATTTT	CASSLMLGGHTDTQYF
many	.	TRBV4-2	TRBJ1-4	TGTGCCAGCAGCCCACCCGGGGGGGGAGACCTGTTTTTT	CASSPPGGGDLFF
few	.	TRBV2	TRBJ2-1	TGTGCCAGCATGCGGGACACTCCTTCCTACAATGAGCAGTTCTTC	CASMRDTPSYNEQFF
few	TRBD1	TRBV5-1	TRBJ1-1	TGCGCCAGCGGCTTCCAGGGACAGGGCAACACTGAAGCTTTCTTT	CASGFQGQGNTEAFF
.	.	TRBV6-6	TRBJ1-5	TGTGCCAGCAGTTATCGCGGGGTGGTGTCGCCCCAGCATTTT	CASSYRGVVSPQHF
.	TRBD1	TRBV5-5	TRBJ2-5	TGTGCCAGCAGCTGGGACAGGGGGGACCAAGAGACCCGGTACTTC	CASSWDRGDQETRYF
many	TRBD1	TRBV15	TRBJ1-6	TGTGCCACGAGCCTCAGGGGGAGCTCCTATAATTCACCCCTCCACTTT	CATSLRGSSYNSPLHF
few	.	TRBV30	TRBJ1-5	TGTGCCGGGGCGCAGGGGATCCCCTTTAGCAATCAGCCCCAGCATTTT	CAGAQGIPFSNQPQHF
.	TRBD2	TRBV6-5	TRBJ2-7	TGTGCCAGCAGTTCTCGACTAGCGGGGCAGCAGTACTTC	CASSSRLAGQQYF
many	.	TRBV6-5	TRBJ1-1	TGTGCCAGCAGACCCCCTGCAACACCGAACACTGAAGCTTTCTTT	CASRPPATPNTEAFF
many	.	TRBV28	TRBJ2-7	TGTGCCAGCAGTTTGGCACAGGGCTTCTACGAGCAGTACTTC	CASSLAQGFYEQYF
many	.	TRBV6-2/TRBV6-3	TRBJ1-1	TGTGCCAGCATCAAGGGGCCGGATCTTGTTATGAACACTGAAGCTTTCTTT	CASIKGPDLVMNTEAFF
.	TRBD2	TRBV5-1	TRBJ2-1	TGCGCCAGCAGCAAAGGGACTGGCGGGGGGTACAATGAGCAGTTCTTC	CASSKGTGGGYNEQFF
many	.	TRBV6-5	TRBJ2-7	TGTGCCAGCATGGACAGACTGACCTACGAGCAGTACTTC	CASMDRLTYEQYF
.	.	TRBV2	TRBJ2-1	TGTGCCAGCAGCGCAACGGCCCCAGGGGAGCAGTTCTTC	CASSATAPGEQFF
.	TRBD2	TRBV9	TRBJ2-5	TGTGCCAGCAGCGCCGACGCGGGACTAGCGATCGAAGAGACCCAGTACTTC	CASSADAGLAIEETQYF
.	TRBD2	TRBV7-2	TRBJ2-2	TGTGCCAGCAGACGTGGACTAGCGGCAACGGACACCGGGGAGCTGTTTTTT	CASRRGLAATDTGELFF
.	.	TRBV3-1	TRBJ2-2	TGTGCCAGCAGCCCGGCTTCAGCCGGGGAGCTGTTTTTT	CASSPASAGELFF
.	TRBD2	TRBV7-2	TRBJ2-3	TGTGCCAGCAGCTTTAGCGGGGGCCCTACCCCCACAGATACGCAGTATTTT	CASSFSGGPTPTDTQYF
few	.	TRBV20-1	TRBJ2-7	TGCAGTGCGGCCATTCCCTACGAGCAGTACTTC	CSAAIPYEQYF
.	.	TRBV5-6	TRBJ1-2	TGTGCCAGCAGCTTAGGAGAGGTTACGTGGGGCTATGGCTACACCTTC	CASSLGEVTWGYGYTF